The rows below give T cell receptor beta chains drawn from one sample of a study of beta chain features in type 1 diabetes. The data were produced by immunoSEQ multiplex PCR, yet TCRdb's version contains in-frame clones alone and is incomplete. The table lists 810,000 or so clones, about a sixth of them singletons. The material sequenced was naive CD4+ T cells from blood. The receptors shown here come from a woman between 18 and 29 years old in good health. The CDR3 runs from the conserved cysteine through the conserved F or W. Each record gives: clone size, CDR3 length, V gene, J gene, D gene, CDR3 protein, CDR3 DNA. D genes are given only for firm matches. Size values are once, few and many counts, or a class for expanded clones, and some rows have none.

few	13	TRBV7-3	TRBJ1-5	.	CASSLDPGLPQHF	TGTGCCAGCAGCTTAGACCCAGGGCTGCCCCAGCATTTT
few	17	TRBV10-3	TRBJ2-1	TRBD2	CATGGLAGGAGYNEQFF	TGTGCCACCGGGGGACTAGCGGGAGGTGCGGGGTACAATGAGCAGTTCTTC
.	11	TRBV13	TRBJ2-1	.	CASSLINEQFF	TGTGCCAGCAGCTTAATCAATGAGCAGTTCTTC
.	15	TRBV7-3	TRBJ2-5	TRBD2	CASSLVPSGSETQYF	TGTGCCAGCAGCTTAGTCCCTAGCGGGAGTGAGACCCAGTACTTC
few	13	TRBV5-1	TRBJ2-3	.	CASSFERADTQYF	TGCGCCAGCAGCTTCGAAAGAGCAGATACGCAGTATTTT
many	13	TRBV7-9	TRBJ2-2	.	CASSPRNTGELFF	TGTGCCAGCAGCCCGCGGAACACCGGGGAGCTGTTTTTT
few	15	TRBV5-1	TRBJ2-1	.	CASSFIRDGGNEQFF	TGCGCCAGCAGCTTTATCCGGGACGGAGGGAATGAGCAGTTCTTC
once	15	TRBV6-5	TRBJ2-7	TRBD2	CASSSRLAGADEQYF	TGTGCCAGCAGTTCCCGACTAGCGGGAGCGGACGAGCAGTACTTC
few	19	TRBV19	TRBJ2-7	TRBD2	CASSIGGTSGVFGSYEQYF	TGTGCCAGTAGTATAGGTGGGACTAGCGGCGTATTTGGGTCCTACGAGCAGTACTTC
.	11	TRBV5-1	TRBJ2-3	.	CASSLLYTQYF	TGCGCCAGCAGCTTGCTTTATACGCAGTATTTT
.	15	TRBV7-9	TRBJ2-3	TRBD2	CASSSLAGVADTQYF	TGTGCCAGCAGCTCGTTAGCGGGAGTCGCAGATACGCAGTATTTT
.	12	TRBV10-3	TRBJ1-5	.	CAISPSGQPQHF	TGTGCCATCAGTCCCTCAGGACAGCCCCAGCATTTT
.	15	TRBV7-3	TRBJ2-3	TRBD2	CASSLGSGGTDTQYF	TGTGCCAGCAGCTTAGGTAGCGGGGGGACAGATACGCAGTATTTT
.	21	TRBV27	TRBJ2-1	TRBD2	CASSLRYPGTSGRALQNEQFF	TGTGCCAGCAGTTTAAGGTATCCAGGGACTAGCGGGAGGGCTCTCCAAAATGAGCAGTTCTTC
few	13	TRBV10-3	TRBJ2-7	.	CAISAGSSYEQYF	TGTGCCATCAGCGCAGGGAGCTCCTACGAGCAGTACTTC
few	12	TRBV19	TRBJ2-3	.	CASSTPADTQYF	TGTGCCAGTAGTACTCCCGCAGATACGCAGTATTTT
.	13	TRBV10-2	TRBJ1-2	.	CASMPHTLYGYTF	TGCGCCAGCATGCCACATACCTTATATGGCTACACCTTC
few	15	TRBV5-1	TRBJ2-1	.	CASSLSGYTYNEQFF	TGCGCCAGCAGCTTGTCAGGGTACACCTACAATGAGCAGTTCTTC
.	13	TRBV6-1	TRBJ1-1	.	CASSLEGNTEAFF	TGTGCCAGCAGCCTTGAGGGGAACACTGAAGCTTTCTTT
.	12	TRBV6-5	TRBJ2-1	.	CASSPRGREQFF	TGTGCCAGCAGCCCCCGAGGCCGTGAGCAGTTCTTC
.	16	TRBV5-6	TRBJ2-7	TRBD2	CASSLYETSGEYEQYF	TGTGCCAGCAGCTTATACGAGACTAGCGGAGAGTACGAGCAGTACTTC
few	13	TRBV7-9	TRBJ1-1	.	CASNRDSNTEAFF	TGTGCCAGTAACAGGGACTCGAACACTGAAGCTTTCTTT
few	16	TRBV7-9	TRBJ2-1	.	CASSQAEGAYYNEQFF	TGTGCCAGCAGCCAAGCGGAAGGCGCCTACTACAATGAGCAGTTCTTC
.	12	TRBV5-1	TRBJ2-1	.	CASSLTRSEQFF	TGCGCCAGCAGCCTAACCCGGAGTGAGCAGTTCTTC
few	18	TRBV4-3	TRBJ2-3	TRBD2	CASSQDPPTSGNTDTQYF	TGCGCCAGCAGCCAAGATCCACCTACTAGCGGGAACACAGATACGCAGTATTTT
.	14	TRBV7-2	TRBJ1-3	.	CASSFRISGNTIYF	TGTGCCAGCAGCTTTCGCATCTCTGGAAACACCATATATTTT
.	12	TRBV6-6	TRBJ1-2	.	CASSQVRYGYTF	TGTGCCAGCAGTCAGGTTCGCTATGGCTACACCTTC
few	15	TRBV15	TRBJ1-4	.	CATSRRVATNEKLFF	TGTGCCACCAGCAGGCGGGTCGCAACTAATGAAAAACTGTTTTTT
once	13	TRBV6-5	TRBJ2-1	.	CASSYDLYNEQFF	TGTGCCAGCAGTTACGACCTATACAATGAGCAGTTCTTC
few	14	TRBV6-6	TRBJ2-5	TRBD1	CASSYVGQVETQYF	TGTGCCAGCAGTTACGTCGGACAGGTAGAGACCCAGTACTTC
.	15	TRBV7-9	TRBJ2-6	.	CASSSTDSGANVLTF	TGTGCCAGCAGCTCCACGGACTCTGGGGCCAACGTCCTGACTTTC
.	14	TRBV9	TRBJ2-1	TRBD1	CASSAEGQGREQFF	TGTGCCAGCAGCGCCGAGGGACAGGGCAGGGAGCAGTTCTTC
few	14	TRBV4-2	TRBJ2-7	TRBD1	CASSPGDRTYEQYF	TGTGCCAGCAGCCCAGGGGACAGGACCTACGAGCAGTACTTC
few	16	TRBV21-1	TRBJ2-7	.	CASSEGPTSGSYEQYF	TGTGCCAGCAGCGAAGGTCCGACTAGCGGGAGCTACGAGCAGTACTTC
few	16	TRBV7-2	TRBJ1-1	.	CASSLYPRRGRTEAFF	TGTGCCAGCAGCTTATACCCCCGGCGCGGTAGGACTGAAGCTTTCTTT
.	17	TRBV7-2	TRBJ2-4	.	CASSLGMGRRAKNIQYF	TGTGCCAGCAGCTTAGGCATGGGCCGCCGAGCCAAAAACATTCAGTACTTC
few	14	TRBV7-2	TRBJ1-1	.	CASSYTFGDTEAFF	TGTGCCAGCAGCTACACTTTCGGGGACACTGAAGCTTTCTTT
few	13	TRBV2	TRBJ1-2	TRBD1	CASRPTGGVGYTF	TGTGCCAGCAGGCCAACAGGGGGCGTCGGCTACACCTTC
.	13	TRBV7-2	TRBJ1-1	TRBD1	CASSAGTVGEAFF	TGTGCCAGCAGCGCCGGGACAGTTGGCGAAGCTTTCTTT
.	17	TRBV5-1	TRBJ2-1	TRBD2	CASSLGTSGSGRSAQFF	TGCGCCAGCAGCTTGGGGACTAGCGGGAGTGGGAGATCGGCGCAGTTCTTC
few	14	TRBV18	TRBJ1-5	.	CASSPPLSNQPQHF	TGTGCCAGCTCACCGCCACTTAGCAATCAGCCCCAGCATTTT
.	11	TRBV25-1	TRBJ2-7	.	CASSDRYEQYF	TGTGCCAGCAGTGACCGATACGAGCAGTACTTC
few	14	TRBV25-1	TRBJ1-3	.	CASSVAGSGNTIYF	TGTGCCAGCAGTGTCGCAGGTTCTGGAAACACCATATATTTT
.	15	TRBV4-3	TRBJ2-1	TRBD1	CASSQDFAGGNEQFF	TGCGCCAGCAGCCAAGATTTTGCAGGGGGAAATGAGCAGTTCTTC
few	16	TRBV19	TRBJ2-1	.	CASSITRVSSYNEQFF	TGTGCCAGTAGTATAACCAGGGTGAGCTCCTACAATGAGCAGTTCTTC